The next 10 T cell receptor beta chains were all read from a single sample in a study of monozygotic twins with inflammatory bowel disease. TCRdb reanalyzed the 5' RACE reads, giving one entry per CDR3 protein sequence and no DNA. In all, the sample yields just over 300,000 distinct CDR3 sequences. Sequenced material: blood. The source of these receptors is a human donor with ulcerative colitis or Crohn's disease, or a healthy co-twin of an affected twin (not recorded which).

This rearrangement joins TRBV18 to TRBJ2-3; TCRdb names TRBD2, which stays unverified in the absence of DNA. The length of the CDR3 is 16 residues. The V gene's germline CDR1 is KGHSH and CDR2 LQKENI. This chain's CDR3 is CASSPPGVANGDTQYF.

The V and J genes are TRBV4-3 and TRBJ2-1. Germline V gene sequence: CDR1 LGHNA, CDR2 YSLEER. The CDR3 is 13 amino acids. The CDR3 is CASSQEASNEQFF.

The CDR3 here is CASTRRDTSVDTQYF. This chain uses TRBV5-1 with TRBJ2-3; checking the TCRdb D call of TRBD1 is not possible without DNA. The CDR3 is made up of 15 amino acids. Germline V CDR1 and CDR2: SGHRS, YFSETQ.

The V call is TRBV7-9, the J call TRBJ2-7. The germline V gene has CDR1 SEHNR and CDR2 FQNEAQ (reference sequence). The CDR3 contains 12 residues. CDR3 amino acids: CASQRSFLEQYF. The entire variable domain, with the rest obtained from reference TRBV7-9 and TRBJ2-7, is as follows: DTGVSQNPRHKITKRGQNVTFRCDPISEHNRLYWYRQTLGQGPEFLTYFQNEAQLEKSRLLSDRFSAERPKGSFSTLEIQRTEQGDSAMYLCASQRSFLEQYFGPGTRLTVT.

The chain recombines TRBV29-1 with TRBJ2-1. In germline, CDR1 is SQVTM, CDR2 ANQGSEA. The CDR3 has 15 residues. This CDR3 is CSVESIWSSYNEQFF.

The rearrangement joins TRBV11-2 to TRBJ2-7; TCRdb's assignment of TRBD1 cannot be checked, as there is no DNA. This CDR3 has 14 residues. Germline CDR1 and CDR2: SGHAT and FQNNGV. The CDR3 sequence is CASSPRVNSYEQYF.

The chain recombines TRBV24-1 with TRBJ2-5; checking the TCRdb D call of TRBD2 is not possible without DNA. CDR1 is KGHDR and CDR2 is SFDVKD in the germline V gene. This CDR3 has 18 amino acids. The CDR3 here is CATSDLKLAGGPQETQYF.

V gene TRBV28 combines with J gene TRBJ1-6. CDR1 and CDR2 (germline): MDHEN, SYDVKM. CDR3 length: 14 residues. The CDR3 loop reads CASSFLSYNSPLHF.

J is TRBJ2-7 and V is TRBV5-1; TCRdb selects TRBD1, and the lack of DNA leaves this call unchecked. The germline CDR1 and CDR2 sequences are SGHRS and YFSETQ. The CDR3 covers 13 residues. The CDR3 loop is CASRGTATYEQYF.

V is TRBV5-1 and J is TRBJ2-1; the D gene TCRdb calls, TRBD2, cannot be checked with no DNA. The CDR3 runs to 16 residues. Germline CDR1 and CDR2: SGHRS and YFSETQ. The CDR3 loop is CASSPSGTSGNNEQFF.